The 2 T cell receptor beta chains below come from one sample, sequenced in a study of blood T cell repertoires in COVID-19. Data came from immunoSEQ multiplex PCR; TCRdb stores just in-frame clones and leaves some out. There are about 99,000 clones in the sample; around 84% occur only once, and around 12% lies in the top ten. The sequencing input was peripheral blood. The receptors originated from a human donor in a cohort sampled during active COVID-19.

The V and J genes are TRBV18 and TRBJ1-5; 8 bases align to TRBD1. Germline CDR1 reads KGHSH; CDR2 reads LQKENI. The CDR3 is made up of 17 amino acids. V gave up 1 base and J gave up 2 bases; unmatched junction bases: 7. The CDR3 bases are TGTGCCAGCTCACCACGGCAGGGGGCTTTGGGCAATCAGCCCCAGCATTTT. The encoded protein is CASSPRQGALGNQPQHF.

This clone turned up a few times. This chain links TRBV7-9 with TRBJ2-7; TRBD1 aligns across 11 bases. The CDR3 runs to 13 residues. Germline CDR1 and CDR2: SEHNR and FQNEAQ (reference sequence). The J segment lost 12 bases and the V segment lost 1 base, leaving 5 bases of the junction unmatched. This CDR3 reads CASSLDGTGGSYF. CDR3 coding DNA: TGTGCCAGCAGCTTAGACGGGACAGGGGGTTCGTACTTC.